The 22 T cell receptor beta chains reported below all come from one sample, sequenced in a study of blood T cell repertoires in COVID-19. This table comes from immunoSEQ multiplex PCR, and its TCRdb copy is limited to in-frame clones, with some not included. Among 300,000 to 500,000 clones listed, 88% were seen once. The sequenced sample was PBMCs or T cells enriched from blood (not recorded which). The origin of the receptors is a woman aged 25 to 39 with acute COVID-19.

The V and J genes are TRBV28 and TRBJ2-7; the match to TRBD1 covers 8 bases. Germline CDR1 MDHEN, CDR2 SYDVKM. After removal of 6 bases from V and 12 bases from J, the junction contained 10 bases not matched to a gene. The CDR3 has 12 residues. In DNA, the CDR3 is TGTGCCAGCAGCAATAACCCGACAGGGGTGTACTTC. Encoded protein: CASSNNPTGVYF.

V is TRBV30 and J is TRBJ1-1; D is unresolved. Germline CDR1 and CDR2: GTSNPN and SVGIG (reference sequence). V was cut by 2 bases and J by 4 bases, with 8 bases left in between. The CDR3 totals 12 residues. In DNA form, the CDR3 reads TGTGCCTGGAGTATACGGGGCACTGAAGCTTTCTTT. It encodes CAWSIRGTEAFF.

This chain links TRBV5-6 with TRBJ1-1, with D tentatively TRBD1 (5 bases). Germline CDR1 reads SGHDT; CDR2 reads YYEEEE. V was clipped by 6 bases and J by 3 bases, with 15 bases between them. CDR3 size: 14 residues. The CDR3 loop is CASNQQGGDTEAFF. The CDR3 bases are TGTGCCAGCAACCAGCAGGGAGGCGACACTGAAGCTTTCTTT. Supplemented by reference TRBV5-6 and TRBJ1-1, the full variable domain reads DAGVTQSPTHLIKTRGQQVTLRCSPKSGHDTVSWYQQALGQGPQFIFQYYEEEERQRGNFPDRFSGHQFPNYSSELNVNALLLGDSALYLCASNQQGGDTEAFFGQGTRLTVV.

This chain connects TRBV9 to TRBJ1-1, with D unresolved. V was trimmed by 1 base and J by 0 bases, leaving 10 bases between them. The CDR3 spans 15 residues. CDR1 and CDR2 (germline): SGDLS, YYNGEE. The CDR3 region is CASSVQDSLNTEAFF. The CDR3 coding sequence is TGTGCCAGCAGCGTACAGGATTCCTTGAACACTGAAGCTTTCTTT. The whole variable domain, filled in from reference TRBV9 and TRBJ1-1, reads DSGVTQTPKHLITATGQRVTLRCSPRSGDLSVYWYQQSLDQGLQFLIQYYNGEERAKGNILERFSAQQFPDLHSELNLSSLELGDSALYFCASSVQDSLNTEAFFGQGTRLTVV.

J is TRBJ1-4 and V is TRBV7-3, with TRBD1 identical over 10 bases. The CDR3 runs to 18 residues. Trimming removed 5 bases from V and 5 bases from J; junction bases left unmatched: 14. From germline, CDR1 is SGHTA and CDR2 FQGTGA. CDR3: CASSGDRGRSLVNEKLFF. CDR3 bases: TGTGCCAGCAGCGGGGACAGGGGCAGGTCCTTGGTGAATGAAAAACTGTTTTTT. The full variable domain, in which reference TRBV7-3 and TRBJ1-4 provide the parts outside the CDR3, is GAGVSQTPSNKVTEKGKYVELRCDPISGHTALYWYRQSLGQGPEFLIYFQGTGAADDSGLPNDRFFAVRPEGSVSTLKIQRTERGDSAVYLCASSGDRGRSLVNEKLFFGSGTQLSVL.

The chain carries TRBV15 and TRBJ1-2; D remains unclear. In germline, CDR1 is LNHNV, CDR2 YYDKDF (reference sequence). This CDR3 comprises 17 residues. The V end was cut by 4 bases, the J end by 2 bases, with 20 bases between. Here the CDR3 reads CATSTSPDGGPNYGYTF. The CDR3 bases are TGTGCCACCAGCACCTCACCGGACGGAGGCCCAAACTATGGCTACACCTTC.

The rearrangement links TRBV18 to TRBJ1-3; 7 positions match TRBD1. The CDR3 totals 17 residues. V lost 0 bases to trimming and J lost 0 bases; unmatched junction nucleotides: 5. Germline lookup yields CDR1 KGHSH and CDR2 LQKENI. The CDR3, as DNA: TGTGCCAGCTCACCACCGGACAGGTTTACCTCTGGAAACACCATATATTTT. This sequence encodes CASSPPDRFTSGNTIYF.

J is TRBJ2-3 and V is TRBV18; D remains unclear. The CDR3 spans 17 residues. The germline gives CDR1 KGHSH, CDR2 LQKENI. The V end lost 3 bases, the J end lost 2 bases, and 18 bases lay between the germline ends. The CDR3 DNA reads as TGTGCCAGCTCACCCCCAGACTCTCGTAGGAACACAGATACGCAGTATTTT. Encoded protein: CASSPPDSRRNTDTQYF. The complete variable domain, with remaining parts taken from reference TRBV18 and TRBJ2-3, reads NAGVMQNPRHLVRRRGQEARLRCSPMKGHSHVYWYRQLPEEGLKFMVYLQKENIIDESGMPKERFSAEFPKEGPSILRIQQVVRGDSAAYFCASSPPDSRRNTDTQYFGPGTRLTVL.

Here the CDR3 DNA reads TGTGCCAGCTCACTTCACACTTGGACAGGGGAGACTGAAGCTTTCTTT. Translating it yields CASSLHTWTGETEAFF. The chain recombines TRBV18 with TRBJ1-1; 9 nucleotides align to TRBD1. Germline V CDR1 and CDR2: KGHSH, LQKENI. The CDR3 loop spans 16 amino acids. With 4 bases clipped from V and 5 bases from J, the junction kept 11 bases outside the gene matches.

The chain employs TRBV18 and TRBJ2-1, with TRBD1 identical over 9 bases. Germline assignment: CDR1 KGHSH and CDR2 LQKENI. CDR3 length: 17 residues. J lost 4 bases, V lost 3 bases, and 10 bases had no gene match. The CDR3 loop is CASSPVGLTGGYNEQFF. CDR3 DNA: TGTGCCAGCTCACCGGTTGGACTGACAGGGGGATACAATGAGCAGTTCTTC.

The rearrangement joins TRBV5-1 to TRBJ2-5, with 9 bases lining up with TRBD1. From germline, CDR1 is SGHRS and CDR2 YFSETQ. The CDR3 loop spans 14 amino acids. V lost 4 bases to trimming and J lost 5 bases; unmatched junction nucleotides: 6. This CDR3 reads CASSAQGARETQYF. For the CDR3, the DNA is TGCGCCAGCAGCGCACAGGGGGCGAGGGAGACCCAGTACTTC.

The chain carries TRBV5-1 and TRBJ2-3; TRBD1 might be the D (6 bases). The CDR3 runs to 13 residues. Germline CDR1 is SGHRS and CDR2 is YFSETQ. Trimming stripped 2 bases from V and 3 bases from J, with 7 bases between. In DNA form, the CDR3 reads TGCGCCAGCAGCTTTACAGGGACAGATACGCAGTATTTT. This encodes CASSFTGTDTQYF.

V usage is TRBV5-1 and J usage is TRBJ2-2; D remains unclear. CDR1 SGHRS and CDR2 YFSETQ come from the germline V gene. Trimming left V 3 bases short and J 1 base short, with 7 bases between. The CDR3 has 14 amino acids. The DNA for the CDR3 is TGCGCCAGCAGCTCGACATTGAACACCGGGGAGCTGTTTTTT. Translation: CASSSTLNTGELFF.

The V gene is TRBV25-1, the J gene TRBJ1-1; 8 positions agree with TRBD1. V was pared by 2 bases and J by 0 bases, with 2 bases of the junction left unmatched. The CDR3 length is 15 residues. Per the germline V gene, CDR1 is MGHDK and CDR2 is SYGVNS. The CDR3 DNA follows: TGTGCCAGCAGTGAAGACAGGGGTGTGAACACTGAAGCTTTCTTT. Its protein product is CASSEDRGVNTEAFF.

CDR3: CASSFQTGSPLHF. The DNA of the CDR3 is TGTGCCAGCAGCTTCCAGACAGGATCACCCCTCCACTTT. J is TRBJ1-6 and V is TRBV7-9, with D possibly being TRBD1 (6 bases). The germline V and J ends were trimmed by 3 bases and 10 bases, with 10 bases remaining between them. The CDR3 runs 13 residues. Germline-derived CDR1 and CDR2 are SEHNR and FQNEAQ (reference sequence).

In its sample, this clone was seen a few times. The genes are TRBV2 and TRBJ1-5; perhaps TRBD1 as D (5 bases). With 6 bases removed from V and 7 bases from J, the gap between germline ends came to 16 bases. The CDR3 has 14 amino acids. CDR1 is SNHLY and CDR2 is FYNNEI in the germline V gene. CDR3 protein: CASSREEGIQPQHF. CDR3 in DNA: TGTGCCAGCAGCCGGGAGGAGGGGATACAGCCCCAGCATTTT.

This clone was detected only once. This chain uses TRBV6-1 with TRBJ2-1, with 8 nucleotides matching TRBD1. The V gene's germline CDR1 is MNHNS and CDR2 SASEGT. V was pared by 2 bases and J by 9 bases, with 6 bases of the junction left unmatched. The CDR3 consists of 14 residues. Here the CDR3 reads CASSELTGATEQFF. CDR3 coding DNA: TGTGCCAGCAGTGAACTGACAGGGGCTACTGAGCAGTTCTTC.

The genes are TRBV6-2 or TRBV6-3 and TRBJ2-7; 7 nucleotides line up with TRBD2. CDR1 MNHEY and CDR2 SVGEGT come from the germline V gene. There are 18 residues in the CDR3. Germline trimming cut 0 bases from V and 0 bases from J; bases unmatched to any gene: 11. The CDR3 DNA reads TGTGCCAGCAGTTACTCGAGCAACCCAGCGGGGAACTCCTACGAGCAGTACTTC. As protein: CASSYSSNPAGNSYEQYF.

This chain links TRBV10-3 with TRBJ1-5, with D hard to call. V lost 2 bases, J lost 4 bases, and 12 bases lay in between. The CDR3 totals 15 residues. Germline values: CDR1 ENHRY, CDR2 SYGVKD. CDR3 nucleotide sequence: TGTGCCATCAGTGAGGGTCAGGACTTAAATCAGCCCCAGCATTTT. Protein product: CAISEGQDLNQPQHF.

The chain joins TRBV24-1 to TRBJ2-3, with D perhaps TRBD1 (5 bases). The CDR3 runs to 15 residues. CDR1 is KGHDR and CDR2 is SFDVKD in the germline V gene. The V and J ends lost 4 bases and 3 bases respectively, with 13 bases between them. Here the CDR3 DNA reads TGTGCCACCAGTGACCTCAGGGTTGCGACAGATACGCAGTATTTT. This codes for CATSDLRVATDTQYF.

The rearrangement links TRBV7-9 to TRBJ2-7; TRBD2 might be the D (6 bases). Trimming removed 2 bases at V and 7 bases at J, with 9 bases between. There are 12 residues in the CDR3. The germline V gene has CDR1 SEHNR and CDR2 FQNEAQ (reference sequence). The CDR3 DNA reads as TGTGCCAGCAGCTTACAGGGAGGAGAGCAGTACTTC. It yields the protein CASSLQGGEQYF.

The chain couples TRBV7-6 to TRBJ2-1; 9 bases fit TRBD2. CDR1 and CDR2 (germline): SGHVS, FNYEAQ. This CDR3 spans 16 amino acids. V was pared by 4 bases and J by 3 bases, with 7 bases of the junction left unmatched. CDR3 residues: CASSSSGRGGYNEQFF. The CDR3 nucleotides read TGTGCCAGCAGCTCCTCGGGGCGGGGGGGCTACAATGAGCAGTTCTTC.